This is a list of T cell receptor beta chains from one sample in a study of blood T cell repertoires in COVID-19. Assay used: immunoSEQ multiplex PCR; TCRdb lists only in-frame clones, some missing. This sample yields fewer than 450,000 clones, of which around 91% are seen a single time; around 3.5% belongs to the top ten. The sample comprised peripheral blood. The receptors shown here come from a woman under 30 who had recovered from COVID-19. Each CDR3 is given with its conserved first and last residue. Each record gives: D gene, clone size, V gene, J gene, CDR3 DNA, CDR3 protein. A D gene is named only where the DNA matches it firmly. Size is omitted from some rows. Given values are once, few, many or a class for expanded clones.

NA,NA,TRBV7-9,TRBJ1-4,TGTGCCAGCAGCCGCAGGGATGAAAAACTGTTTTTT,CASSRRDEKLFF
NA,NA,TRBV5-1,TRBJ2-2,TGCGCCAGCAGGCAGTCGACCGGGGAGCTGTTTTTT,CASRQSTGELFF
TRBD2,once,TRBV4-2,TRBJ2-1,TGTGCCAGCACCTCGACTAGCGGGGACTACAATGAGCAGTTCTTC,CASTSTSGDYNEQFF
TRBD2,NA,TRBV4-3,TRBJ2-3,TGCGCCAGCAGCCCGGGACTAGCGGGAGTAGATACGCAGTATTTT,CASSPGLAGVDTQYF
NA,NA,TRBV18,TRBJ1-4,TGTGCCAGCTCACCGTATAATGAAAAACTGTTTTTT,CASSPYNEKLFF
TRBD2,once,TRBV9,TRBJ2-1,TGTGCCAGCAGCGGAGGAGGGACTAGAGTCCACCTCAATGAGCAGTTCTTC,CASSGGGTRVHLNEQFF
NA,NA,TRBV27,TRBJ1-1,TGTGCCAGCAGTTTAGGCACACTCACCAAGAGGGACACTGAAGCTTTCTTT,CASSLGTLTKRDTEAFF
NA,few,TRBV10-3,TRBJ1-6,TGTGCCATCAGTGAGGGGGCCAATAATTCACCCCTCCACTTT,CAISEGANNSPLHF
TRBD2,NA,TRBV18,TRBJ2-2,TGTGCCAGCTCACCTTGGACTAGCGGGATGTTTTACACCGGGGAGCTGTTTTTT,CASSPWTSGMFYTGELFF
TRBD2,NA,TRBV28,TRBJ2-1,TGTGCCAGCAGTACCCATCTAGCGGGAACCGACGAGCAGTTCTTC,CASSTHLAGTDEQFF
TRBD2,NA,TRBV11-2,TRBJ2-1,TGTGCCAGCAGCTTATGGATTAGCGGGAGCCCTAATGAGCAGTTCTTC,CASSLWISGSPNEQFF
TRBD1,NA,TRBV27,TRBJ2-3,TGTGCCAGCAGTTTTCCGGTTGCATCAGGGGGTACGCAGTATTTT,CASSFPVASGGTQYF
TRBD2,NA,TRBV7-2,TRBJ2-1,TGTGCCAGCAGCTCTAGCTTAGAAAGCGGGGCCTACAATGAGCAGTTCTTC,CASSSSLESGAYNEQFF
TRBD1,NA,TRBV28,TRBJ1-1,TGTGCCAGCAGTCCCTCTGCAGGGGGCTTGACTGAAGCTTTCTTT,CASSPSAGGLTEAFF
NA,NA,TRBV5-6,TRBJ2-3,TGTGCCAGCAGCTTGACCCGGGAAACAGATACGCAGTATTTT,CASSLTRETDTQYF
TRBD1,once,TRBV5-4,TRBJ1-1,TGTGCCAGCAGCAACCGGGACAGGGATGCTTTCTTT,CASSNRDRDAFF